Each of the 18 T cell receptor beta chains below was sequenced from the same sample in a study of blood T cell repertoires in COVID-19 (TCRdb year 2020). The library was prepared using the immunoSEQ multiplex PCR assay. TCRdb's version of the immuneACCESS table is confined to in-frame rearrangements and falls short of the full clone set. An unresolved V gene accounts for under half of the shortfall where checked; the remainder is of unknown origin. For this sample the table gives fewer than 250,000 clones, of which 84% were detected only once. Of the sample, just under 20% falls within the top ten clones. The sample was peripheral blood. These receptors came from a man aged 25-40 years with active or convalescent COVID-19.

The V and J genes are TRBV27 and TRBJ2-2, with a weak D call TRBD1 (6 bases). The CDR3 loop spans 16 amino acids. Germline lookup yields CDR1 MNHEY and CDR2 SMNVEV (reference sequence). Between the trimmed V and J ends, which lost 5 bases and 0 bases, there was a span of 13 bases. The CDR3 DNA sequence: TGTGCCAGCAGTAAGGACAGACTTCCGAACACCGGGGAGCTGTTTTTT. Translation gives CASSKDRLPNTGELFF.

V and J are TRBV30 and TRBJ1-2; the D is unclear. CDR1 is GTSNPN and CDR2 is SVGIG in the germline V gene (reference sequence). This CDR3 has 14 amino acids. Deletions cut 2 bases from V and 4 bases from J, with 14 bases between. The chain's CDR3 is CAWSFPQRTYGYTF. CDR3 nucleotide sequence: TGTGCCTGGAGTTTTCCCCAGCGGACCTATGGCTACACCTTC.

This clone has a handful of counts. The rearrangement uses TRBV18 and TRBJ2-5; 7 positions match TRBD2. The V gene's germline CDR1 is KGHSH and CDR2 LQKENI. Trimming removed 3 bases from V and 5 bases from J; junction bases left unmatched: 6. CDR3 length: 14 amino acids. CDR3 amino acids: CASSPPSGWETQYF. The CDR3 DNA reads TGTGCCAGCTCACCGCCTAGCGGATGGGAGACCCAGTACTTC. Together with reference TRBV18 and TRBJ2-5, the CDR3 gives the full variable domain: NAGVMQNPRHLVRRRGQEARLRCSPMKGHSHVYWYRQLPEEGLKFMVYLQKENIIDESGMPKERFSAEFPKEGPSILRIQQVVRGDSAAYFCASSPPSGWETQYFGPGTRLLVL.

This sequence joins TRBV5-1 and TRBJ2-1; 9 bases fit TRBD2. The CDR3 length is 19 residues. V was clipped by 0 bases and J by 1 base; unmatched bases: 11. Looked up from germline, CDR1 is SGHRS and CDR2 is YFSETQ. The CDR3 sequence is CASSLGLAGGPTSYNEQFF. The CDR3 DNA follows: TGCGCCAGCAGCTTGGGTTTGGCGGGAGGGCCTACATCCTACAATGAGCAGTTCTTC.

V gene TRBV28 combines with J gene TRBJ1-2; no clear D. The length of the CDR3 is 12 residues. From germline, CDR1 is MDHEN and CDR2 SYDVKM. V lost 3 bases, J lost 5 bases, and 7 bases lay in between. CDR3 region: CASSFNSYGYTF. CDR3 in DNA: TGTGCCAGCAGTTTTAACAGTTATGGCTACACCTTC.

This chain joins TRBV1 and TRBJ2-7; TRBD1 was called by the table and not checked on the DNA. TRBV1 is assigned pseudogene status. This CDR3 has 15 amino acids. CDR3 sequence: CTSSQARDRLYEQYF. The CDR3 nucleotides are TGCACCAGCAGCCAAGCCCGGGACAGACTATACGAGCAGTACTTC.

The V and J genes are TRBV28 and TRBJ1-6, with a tentative D call TRBD1 (5 bases). V was trimmed by 3 bases and J by 4 bases, leaving 10 bases between them. In germline, CDR1 is MDHEN, CDR2 SYDVKM. The CDR3 has 15 residues. The CDR3 bases are TGTGCCAGCAGTTTCCCCGGGACTTATAATTCACCCCTCCACTTT. Its protein is CASSFPGTYNSPLHF. Together with reference TRBV28 and TRBJ1-6, the CDR3 gives the full variable domain: DVKVTQSSRYLVKRTGEKVFLECVQDMDHENMFWYRQDPGLGLRLIYFSYDVKMKEKGDIPEGYSVSREKKERFSLILESASTNQTSMYLCASSFPGTYNSPLHFGNGTRLTVT.

This clone was picked up one time. The rearrangement links TRBV28 to TRBJ2-7, with D possibly TRBD1 on 6 matching bases. This CDR3 has 11 residues. Between the trimmed V and J ends, which lost 7 bases and 6 bases, there was a span of 10 bases. Germline values: CDR1 MDHEN, CDR2 SYDVKM. CDR3 nucleotides: TGTGCCAGCACAGGGGAAGGCGAGCAGTACTTC. Translation gives CASTGEGEQYF.

The chain recombines TRBV27 with TRBJ2-1, with D possibly TRBD1 on 5 matching bases. This CDR3 has 14 amino acids. V lost 1 base, J lost 9 bases, and 13 bases lay in between. From germline, CDR1 is MNHEY and CDR2 SMNVEV (reference sequence). The CDR3 coding sequence is TGTGCCAGCAGTTTATTCCGACAGTCGGCTGAGCAGTTCTTC. Translating gives CASSLFRQSAEQFF.

V usage is TRBV7-8 and J usage is TRBJ2-7, with 10 bases that match TRBD2. The CDR3 has 16 amino acids. Trimming cost V 6 bases and J 7 bases; bases outside gene matches: 15. Germline values: CDR1 SGHVS, CDR2 FQNEAQ. CDR3 nucleotides: TGTGCCAGCAGTTATAGCGGGAGGCGGGCAAGGGGGGAGCAGTACTTC. Protein sequence: CASSYSGRRARGEQYF.

The chain has TRBV9 and TRBJ2-2, with unresolved D. The germline gives CDR1 SGDLS, CDR2 YYNGEE. The V end lost 6 bases, the J end lost 8 bases, and 23 bases lay between the germline ends. This CDR3 is built from 16 residues. The DNA of the CDR3 is TGTGCCAGCACCCCCGACCGGGTCCCCGGGTGGGGGGAGCTGTTTTTT. It is translated as CASTPDRVPGWGELFF.

The V call is TRBV23-1, the J call TRBJ1-2; TRBD1 agrees at 8 bases. TRBV23-1 is an ORF, with its function uncertain. This CDR3 is built from 17 residues. V gave up 9 bases and J gave up 5 bases; unmatched junction bases: 20. CDR3 coding DNA: TGCGCCAGTGAAATGGGGCAGGGGGCGAGAATACTGTATGGCTACACCTTC. It yields the protein CASEMGQGARILYGYTF.

This chain uses TRBV7-7 with TRBJ2-2, with D maybe TRBD1 (6 bases). The V end was cut by 5 bases, the J end by 3 bases, with 10 bases between. Germline V lookup: CDR1 SSHAT, CDR2 FNYEAQ (reference sequence). The CDR3 spans 14 residues. The CDR3 is CASSLQGYTGELFF. Here the CDR3 DNA reads TGTGCCAGCAGCCTACAGGGTTACACCGGGGAGCTGTTTTTT. Filled out from reference TRBV7-7 and TRBJ2-2, the complete variable domain reads GAGVSQSPRYKVTKRGQDVTLRCDPISSHATLYWYQQALGQGPEFLTYFNYEAQPDKSGLPSDRFSAERPEGSISTLTIQRTEQRDSAMYRCASSLQGYTGELFFGEGSRLTVL.

The chain uses TRBV18 and TRBJ1-4; 7 bases fit TRBD1. The CDR3 has 15 residues. Germline V CDR1 and CDR2: KGHSH, LQKENI. Trimming cost V 5 bases and J 8 bases; bases outside gene matches: 11. The CDR3 reads CASSRRQGMKEKLFF. The CDR3 DNA follows: TGTGCCAGCTCAAGAAGACAGGGAATGAAGGAAAAACTGTTTTTT.

The rearrangement uses TRBV10-3 and TRBJ2-7; no firm D call. With 2 bases removed from V and 2 bases from J, the gap between germline ends came to 7 bases. The length of the CDR3 is 13 residues. Germline V lookup: CDR1 ENHRY, CDR2 SYGVKD. CDR3 coding DNA: TGTGCCATCAGTGAGCAGTTAACCTACGAGCAGTACTTC. This encodes CAISEQLTYEQYF.

CDR3 protein: CASRRTGTSNQPQHF. CDR3 in DNA: TGTGCCAGTAGGCGGACAGGGACGAGCAATCAGCCCCAGCATTTT. The rearrangement links TRBV19 to TRBJ1-5; 8 nucleotides align to TRBD1. The CDR3 runs to 15 residues. With 6 bases clipped from V and 1 base from J, the junction kept 5 bases outside the gene matches. Germline V gene sequence: CDR1 LNHDA, CDR2 SQIVND (reference sequence).

This clone was observed a single time. The rearrangement uses TRBV7-9 and TRBJ2-2; the D gene is possibly TRBD2 (5 bases). Germline CDR1 is SEHNR and CDR2 is FQNEAQ (reference sequence). The CDR3 is made up of 15 amino acids. V lost 6 bases, J lost 6 bases, and 17 bases lay in between. The CDR3 bases are TGTGCCAGCAGATACACGGGCGTCGGGGCCGGGGAGCTGTTTTTT. It yields the protein CASRYTGVGAGELFF.

CDR3 residues: CASSLVQKELFF. The DNA for the CDR3 is TGTGCCAGCAGCTTAGTCCAGAAGGAGCTGTTTTTT. The rearrangement links TRBV7-9 to TRBJ2-2; no clear D gene. The CDR3 is 12 amino acids. V was trimmed by 1 base and J by 10 bases, leaving 7 bases between them. The germline V gene has CDR1 SEHNR and CDR2 FQNEAQ (reference sequence).